This entry features one T cell receptor beta chain sequence. The protocol was immunoSEQ multiplex PCR, while the TCRdb copy is restricted to in-frame clones and leaves out a portion. The data hold some 110,000 clones, with roughly 88% observed a single time. These data come from a study of cytomegalovirus exposure and HLA in healthy donors. V was pared by 2 bases and J by 8 bases, with 8 bases of the junction left unmatched. CDR3 length equals 14 residues. In germline, CDR1 is MNHEY, CDR2 SVGAGI. This sequence was found in a man between 18 and 35 years old in good health and CMV-seronegative. This chain uses TRBV6-5 with TRBJ1-2; TRBD1 aligns across 7 bases. Sequencing was done on a sample of PBMCs. The DNA for the CDR3 is TGTGCCAGCAGTTACCGGCCAACAGGGGCCGGCTACACCTTC. The encoded protein is CASSYRPTGAGYTF.